The sample holds a few counts of the clone carrying this T cell receptor (beta chain). Antigen unknown. Expressed TCRB transcripts were sequenced because the entire RNA isolate underwent reverse transcription. The repertoire was sequenced with immunoSEQ multiplex PCR; TCRdb's copy has only in-frame clones and lacks some. The data contain 130,000 to 150,000 clones, roughly an eighth of them seen just once; the ten biggest clones take up under 1.5%. The data derive from a study of beta chain features in type 1 diabetes. Points from the study as a whole: Researchers report that Type 1 diabetes patients had moderately but significantly shorter TCRB CDR3s across all four CD4+ subsets.

The V and J ends lost 0 bases and 11 bases respectively, with 11 bases between them. CDR1 is GTSNPN and CDR2 is SVGIG in the germline V gene (reference sequence). This CDR3 contains 12 residues. The sequence derives from a young man with type 1 diabetes. The sample comprised central memory CD4+ T cells from blood. The chain recombines TRBV30 with TRBJ2-4, with D hard to call. The CDR3 region is CAWSVPPYVQYF. For the CDR3, the DNA is TGTGCCTGGAGTGTACCCCCATACGTTCAGTACTTC.